This is a list of T cell receptor beta chains from one sample in a study of metastatic and nonmetastatic thyroid tumors. MiXCR re-clonotyped the PCR reads for TCRdb. Here the sample spans fewer than 40,000 clones, 15% being singletons. The specimen sequenced was blood. Receptors originate from a male donor with papillary thyroid cancer or a benign thyroid nodule (not recorded which). Some clones in this sample may be carry-over from other donors' samples. The CDR3 runs from the conserved cysteine through the conserved F or W. A D gene is named only where the DNA matches it firmly. Clone size appears in some rows only: once, few, many, or a class for an expanded clone.

-	TRBV6-1	many	TRBJ2-7	TGTGCCAGCAGTTTAACAGTGACCTACGAGCAGTACTTC	CASSLTVTYEQYF
-	TRBV2	-	TRBJ2-3	TGTGCCAGTGTCCCTGATACGCAGTATTTT	CASVPDTQYF
-	TRBV7-2	many	TRBJ2-1	TGTGCCAGCAGCACAGGGAGGGGGGATGAGCAGTTCTTC	CASSTGRGDEQFF
-	TRBV2	few	TRBJ1-2	TGTGCCAGCTTTCTTGAGACAGGCATAGACTATGGCTACACCTTC	CASFLETGIDYGYTF
TRBD1	TRBV6-5	many	TRBJ2-5	TGTGCCAGCAGTTACTCCCCCGGGGCAGGGGGCTTCCAAGAGACCCAGTACTTC	CASSYSPGAGGFQETQYF
-	TRBV2	many	TRBJ1-2	TGTGCCGCCCGGGGGAACTATGGCTACACCTTC	CAARGNYGYTF
-	TRBV7-2	-	TRBJ2-5	TGTGCCAGCGCGGGGTCGGGAGCGGGAGAGACCCAGTACTTC	CASAGSGAGETQYF
TRBD2	TRBV29-1	many	TRBJ2-1	TGCAGCGTTGTTGCCAGCGGGGTTTACAATGAGCAGTTCTTC	CSVVASGVYNEQFF
TRBD1	TRBV30	-	TRBJ1-6	TGTGCCTGGAGTAAATCCGGGACAGGATATTCACCCCTCCACTTT	CAWSKSGTGYSPLHF
TRBD1	TRBV5-6	many	TRBJ1-3	TGTGCCAGCAGCCCGACAGGGGGATCTGGAAACACCATATATTTT	CASSPTGGSGNTIYF
-	TRBV6-1	many	TRBJ1-1	TGTGCCAGCAGTTTACAGGGTAGAACTGAAGCTTTCTTT	CASSLQGRTEAFF
-	TRBV20-1	-	TRBJ1-2	TGCAGTGCTAGAGTAAAAGTGTATGGCTACACCTTC	CSARVKVYGYTF
-	TRBV27	many	TRBJ2-1	TGTGCCAGCACAGCGGACGGGAATGAGCAGTTCTTC	CASTADGNEQFF
TRBD2	TRBV12-3/TRBV12-4	medium-sized	TRBJ2-1	TGTGCCAGCAGTTGGACTAGCGGGTCCTACAATGAGCAGTTCTTC	CASSWTSGSYNEQFF
TRBD1	TRBV27	many	TRBJ2-7	TGTGCCAGCCAAACGACAGGGGGACCCTACGAGCAGTACTTC	CASQTTGGPYEQYF
-	TRBV6-1	few	TRBJ2-7	TGTCTCAGCAGTGAAGTAGGTGCAGGTGCAATCTACGAGCAGTACTTC	CLSSEVGAGAIYEQYF
-	TRBV5-1	many	TRBJ2-5	TGCGCCAGCGGTAACGAAGAGACCCAGTACTTC	CASGNEETQYF
-	TRBV5-1	-	TRBJ2-4	TGCGCCAGCAGCTTGGAGCCAGGGGGAGGGACACTAGCCAAAAACATTCAGTACTTC	CASSLEPGGGTLAKNIQYF
-	TRBV27	many	TRBJ2-3	TGTGCCAGCAGCCCCTCAGCGGTTACAGATACGCAGTATTTT	CASSPSAVTDTQYF
TRBD2	TRBV20-1	many	TRBJ2-5	TGCAGTGCTAGTCGGGGGGGGGCGGAAGAGACCCAGTACTTC	CSASRGGAEETQYF
-	TRBV7-8	many	TRBJ1-2	TGTGCCAGCACCCGTCGAGGCGCGAGGGGCTACACCTTC	CASTRRGARGYTF
TRBD1	TRBV20-1	-	TRBJ1-2	TGCAATTGCGGGACAGACGTTTATGGCTACACCTTC	CNCGTDVYGYTF
-	TRBV6-1	-	TRBJ2-7	TGTGCCAGCAGGGGTACAGTGGGAGACTCCTACGATCAGTACTTC	CASRGTVGDSYDQYF
-	TRBV4-1	many	TRBJ2-5	TGCGCCAGCAGCCAACTGCGGGGATCCCAAGAGACCCAGTACTTC	CASSQLRGSQETQYF
-	TRBV2	many	TRBJ1-5	TGTGCCAGCAGTGAAGGTGGGCCCCGAGCCAATCAGCCCCAGCATTTT	CASSEGGPRANQPQHF
TRBD1	TRBV6-1	many	TRBJ2-7	TGTGCCGTCTCCGGGACAGGGGCGAGGGAGCAGTACTTC	CAVSGTGAREQYF
-	TRBV20-1	many	TRBJ2-6	TGCAGTGCTAGAGTCCGTCGTGACTCTGGGGCCAACGTCCTGACTTTC	CSARVRRDSGANVLTF
-	TRBV10-2	many	TRBJ2-3	TGCGCCAGCAGTGAGTTCAGGGGAGGCACAGATACGCAGTATTTT	CASSEFRGGTDTQYF
TRBD2	TRBV20-1	many	TRBJ2-3	TGCAGTGCCGAACTAGCGGGAAGACACCTTAGCACAGATACGCAGTATTTT	CSAELAGRHLSTDTQYF
TRBD2	TRBV4-1	many	TRBJ2-3	TGCGCCAGCAGCCAAGATTTCGGGACTAGCAGCACAGATACGCAGTATTTT	CASSQDFGTSSTDTQYF
TRBD2	TRBV4-1	many	TRBJ2-1	TGCGCCAGCAGCCAAGGACTAGCGGGAGAAAGAGGCAATGAGCAGTTCTTC	CASSQGLAGERGNEQFF
-	TRBV6-1	many	TRBJ2-7	TGTGCCAGCAGTGTAGTCTGGGGCCGGGACGAGCAGTACTTC	CASSVVWGRDEQYF
-	TRBV20-1	many	TRBJ1-1	TGCAGTGCTAGAGATTGGAAGAACACTGAAGCTTTCTTT	CSARDWKNTEAFF
-	TRBV19	-	TRBJ2-6	TGTGCCAGTAGAACCCTAATCAAGGCATCTTCCTGGGGGGCCAACGTCCTGACTTTC	CASRTLIKASSWGANVLTF
-	TRBV5-1	once	TRBJ2-1	TGCGCCAGCAGCCCCACTCTCGGGGGCCCGGCCGGCAATGAACAGCTCTTC	CASSPTLGGPAGNEQLF
-	TRBV20-1	-	TRBJ2-7	TGCAGTGCTATGAGAGGGACACGCGGTTACGCGCAGTACTTC	CSAMRGTRGYAQYF
-	TRBV29-1	-	TRBJ2-7	TGCAGCATTGTGAACCTCCAGCCTCCCTACGAGCAGTACTTC	CSIVNLQPPYEQYF
-	TRBV7-2	many	TRBJ1-1	TGTGCCAGCAGCCCCGGACGGAACACTGAAGCTTTCTTT	CASSPGRNTEAFF
-	TRBV18	many	TRBJ1-3	TGTGCCAGCTCACCCGAGAGCACCATATATTTT	CASSPESTIYF
-	TRBV6-5	many	TRBJ2-7	TGTGCCAGCAGTTACTTGCGAGAGCAGTACTTC	CASSYLREQYF
TRBD1	TRBV6-1	few	TRBJ1-2	TGTGCCAGCATAGGACAGGGGAACTATGGCTACACCTTC	CASIGQGNYGYTF
-	TRBV6-4	medium-sized	TRBJ2-1	TGTGCCAGCAGTGACTCCCCCCGTTGCGAGACAGCCTACAATGAGCAGTTCTTC	CASSDSPRCETAYNEQFF
-	TRBV6-1	few	TRBJ2-4	TGTGCCAGCAAGGGCACTACCCAATTAGCCAAAAACATTCAGTACTTC	CASKGTTQLAKNIQYF
-	TRBV6-1	many	TRBJ1-5	TGTGCCAGCAGTGAACGCAGGGAGAGATTCAATCAGCCCCAGCATTTT	CASSERRERFNQPQHF
TRBD1	TRBV30	-	TRBJ1-6	TGTGCCTGGATTGTCGCTCGAACAGGGGCCGGAAATTCACCCCTCCACTTT	CAWIVARTGAGNSPLHF
-	TRBV4-1	-	TRBJ2-5	TGCGCCAGCAGCCTCGGAGGGGTCCGGGAGACCCAGTACTTC	CASSLGGVRETQYF
-	TRBV6-1	many	TRBJ2-5	TGTGCCAGCAGTGAACAATTAGGAGAGACCCAGTACTTC	CASSEQLGETQYF
-	TRBV2	many	TRBJ2-2	TGTGCCAGCAGTAGAACCGGGACAACGAACACCGGGGAGCTGTTTTTT	CASSRTGTTNTGELFF
TRBD2	TRBV7-4	large	TRBJ2-1	TGTGCCAGCAGCTTAGTGGGTTGCGGGAGGGCCTACAATGAGCAGTTCTTC	CASSLVGCGRAYNEQFF
-	TRBV12-3/TRBV12-4	medium-sized	TRBJ1-3	TGTGCCAGCAGTTTAGGGGGCACCATATATTTT	CASSLGGTIYF
TRBD1	TRBV28	many	TRBJ2-2	TGTGCCAGCAGTACCCCGGACAGGGGGCGCTCCGGGGAGCTGTTTTTT	CASSTPDRGRSGELFF
-	TRBV19	-	TRBJ2-3	TGTGCCAGTAGTAGGAGGACAACTAGCACAGATACGCAGTATTTT	CASSRRTTSTDTQYF
TRBD2	TRBV20-1	many	TRBJ2-4	TGCAGTGCTAGATCGGGAACTAGCGGGAGTAGAGGAAGAAACATTCAGTACTTC	CSARSGTSGSRGRNIQYF
TRBD2	TRBV2	-	TRBJ2-1	TGTGCCAGCAGTACAACTAGCGGGACTACCTACAATGAGCAGTTCTTC	CASSTTSGTTYNEQFF